This T cell receptor beta chain was profiled in a study of regulatory T cells in long-lasting Graves disease. CDR1 is SGHAT, CDR2 FQNNGV, per germline. The CDR3 extends over 14 amino acids. HTBI primers from iRepertoire and Arm-PCR of CDR3 regions yielded the TCR beta libraries. Each CDR3 protein gets one entry after TCRdb re-called the multiplex PCR reads with MiXCR. The sample lists roughly 420,000 distinct CDR3 sequences; approximately 15% were seen once. Indicated time point: newly diagnosed GD, antithyroid drugs for less than 3 months. Preparation of the TCR library used RNA extracted from PBMCs. On this clonotype itself: A read error is likely here: a far larger clone is one base away.

This sample also appeared in a second study, on T cells in Graves' hyperthyroidism and ophthalmopathy.

Here the sequenced sample was peripheral blood mononuclear cells (PBMCs), taken at new diagnosis, from a patient treated with antithyroid drugs. The TCR originated in a woman in her fifties or sixties with Graves disease. The chain couples TRBV11-2 to TRBJ2-3, with D possibly TRBD1 on 5 matching bases. The DNA end is a closer match to TRBJ2-7, so the J assignment may be wrong. The CDR3 loop reads CASGLVRTSYEQYF. The CDR3 DNA follows: TGTGCCAGCGGCTTAGTTCGGACAAGCTACGAGCAGTACTTC.